Sequencing of this T cell receptor beta chain was carried out in a study of CD8+ T cells in alopecia areata. Across the study: Treated patients were dosed with oral tofacitinib, taking 5 to 10 mg twice daily.

In each case, RNA was isolated and then reverse transcribed into cDNA as the sequencing template. Repertoires were generated with immunoSEQ multiplex PCR, while TCRdb's copy carries only in-frame clones and drops some. The sample has about 60,000 clones, 46% seen once. As to treatment: oral pan-JAK inhibitor, 5-10 mg twice daily. Peripheral blood and lesional scalp punch biopsies came from alopecia areata patients. Regarding the study as a whole: Affected lesional scalp, above all in alopecia totalis/universalis, was more clonal than normal scalp.

About this clone: Its cognate antigen is unknown.

The length of the CDR3 is 18 residues. The germline gives CDR1 GTSNPN, CDR2 SVGIG (reference sequence). The V and J ends lost 1 base and 2 bases, in that order; junction bases with no gene match: 13. The source is a human donor with alopecia areata. This chain uses TRBV30 with TRBJ2-2; TRBD2 aligns across 7 bases. Sequenced material: CD8+ T cells sorted from blood, taken between weeks 36 and 40, from a patient treated with tofacitinib. The CDR3 DNA reads TGTGCCTGGAGTGGCATCGACCGGGACTACCTTAACACCGGGGAGCTGTTTTTT. It translates to CAWSGIDRDYLNTGELFF.